Following are 10 T cell receptor beta chains from one sample sequenced in a study of cytomegalovirus exposure and HLA in healthy donors. A multiplex PCR was run with 60 Vbeta primers and 13 Jbeta primers. Profiling relied on immunoSEQ multiplex PCR, and the TCRdb table lists in-frame clones only, not all of them. The top ten hold less than 3.5% of the sample, which has 100,000 to 150,000 clones, 84% seen once. Sequencing was carried out using PBMCs. The receptors here all came from a man between 45 and 60 years old in good health and CMV-seronegative.

This clone was seen a single time. CDR3 DNA sequence: TGTGCCAGCAGTTACGGGTCGGGGACAGATACGCAGTATTTT. Translating it yields CASSYGSGTDTQYF. The chain couples TRBV6-5 to TRBJ2-3, with a possible D match to TRBD2 (5 bases). The CDR3 extends over 14 amino acids. V was clipped by 2 bases and J by 3 bases, with 9 bases between them. Germline CDR1 and CDR2: MNHEY and SVGAGI.

The CDR3 reads CASSLSFPGGQVETQYF. DNA of the CDR3: TGTGCCAGCAGCTTATCGTTTCCCGGGGGGCAGGTAGAGACCCAGTACTTC. V gene TRBV11-2 combines with J gene TRBJ2-5; D perhaps matches TRBD2 (7 bases). CDR1 SGHAT and CDR2 FQNNGV come from the germline V gene. Trimming stripped 2 bases from V and 4 bases from J, with 20 bases between. This CDR3 spans 17 amino acids. Full variable domain (remainder filled in from reference TRBV11-2 and TRBJ2-5): EAGVAQSPRYKIIEKRQSVAFWCNPISGHATLYWYQQILGQGPKLLIQFQNNGVVDDSQLPKDRFSAERLKGVDSTLKIQPAKLEDSAVYLCASSLSFPGGQVETQYFGPGTRLLVL.

V usage is TRBV6-1 and J usage is TRBJ1-4; TRBD1 aligns across 8 bases. With 0 bases clipped from V and 5 bases from J, the junction kept 8 bases outside the gene matches. Germline CDR1 and CDR2: MNHNS and SASEGT. The CDR3 sequence is 17 residues long. The CDR3: CASSEAVSWDRNEKLFF. The CDR3 DNA sequence: TGTGCCAGCAGTGAAGCGGTTTCTTGGGACAGGAATGAAAAACTGTTTTTT.

This chain connects TRBV5-4 to TRBJ1-1; 7 nucleotides match TRBD1. Germline V gives CDR1 SGHNT, CDR2 YYREEE (reference sequence). V dropped 2 bases and J dropped 5; count of bases not matched to a gene: 6. This CDR3 has 14 amino acids. The chain's CDR3 is CASSFPGGRTEAFF. CDR3 sequence (DNA): TGTGCCAGCAGCTTTCCAGGGGGTCGGACTGAAGCTTTCTTT.

The J gene is TRBJ1-2, the V gene TRBV30; TRBD1 matches at 10 bases. The CDR3 consists of 20 residues. V shed 2 bases, J shed 4 bases, and the junction held 22 bases outside the gene matches. Germline CDR1 reads GTSNPN; CDR2 reads SVGIG (reference sequence). The CDR3 DNA reads as TGTGCCTGGAGTAGGACGGGACAGGGGTTAATCCCCCCCACCTCCTATGGCTACACCTTC. This codes for CAWSRTGQGLIPPTSYGYTF.

The chain couples TRBV29-1 to TRBJ1-2; D is possibly TRBD1 (6 bases). V was shortened by 7 bases and J by 2 bases, with 14 bases between the two germline ends. Germline CDR1 is SQVTM and CDR2 is ANQGSEA. The length of the CDR3 is 13 residues. This CDR3 reads CSASTGINYGYTF. The CDR3 coding sequence is TGCAGCGCCTCCACAGGGATAAACTATGGCTACACCTTC.

In this sample, this clone turned up once. The V and J genes are TRBV10-1 and TRBJ2-3; TRBD2 aligns across 8 bases. Germline-derived CDR1 and CDR2 are WNHNN and SYGVQD (reference sequence). J gave up 8 bases and V 0 bases, and 7 bases lay outside the gene matches. The CDR3 is 15 amino acids. The CDR3: CASSESTGGRSTQYF. The CDR3 DNA reads TGCGCCAGCAGTGAGTCGACGGGGGGGCGGAGTACGCAGTATTTT.

J is TRBJ1-1 and V is TRBV9; a possible D gene is TRBD1 (5 bases). In germline, CDR1 is SGDLS, CDR2 YYNGEE. V was pared by 0 bases and J by 0 bases, with 9 bases between. There are 15 residues in the CDR3. In DNA, the CDR3 is TGTGCCAGCAGCGTAGGGGGAGGGGTGAACACTGAAGCTTTCTTT. Encoded protein: CASSVGGGVNTEAFF.

This rearrangement joins TRBV11-2 to TRBJ1-4; tentatively, D is TRBD1 (5 bases). V was pared by 1 base and J by 0 bases, with 9 bases between. The germline CDR1 and CDR2 sequences are SGHAT and FQNNGV. This CDR3 comprises 16 residues. The CDR3 region is CASSLGSGATNEKLFF. DNA for the CDR3: TGTGCCAGCAGCTTAGGGTCGGGGGCAACTAATGAAAAACTGTTTTTT.

The chain uses TRBV6-6 and TRBJ1-3, with a tentative D call TRBD1 (6 bases). Germline-derived CDR1 and CDR2 are MNHNY and SVGAGI (reference sequence). Trimming removed 5 bases at V and 0 bases at J, with 8 bases between. The CDR3 is made up of 14 amino acids. This CDR3 is CASSPQGSGNTIYF. The CDR3 DNA follows: TGTGCCAGCAGTCCACAGGGCTCTGGAAACACCATATATTTT.